This paragraph covers one T cell receptor (beta chain) sequence. The CDR3 contains 13 residues. Deletions cut 3 bases from V and 6 bases from J, with 11 bases between. This record belongs to a study of blood T cell repertoires in COVID-19. Study-level background: COVID-19 samples, acute and convalescent, were from the United States, Italy and Spain.

This table comes from immunoSEQ multiplex PCR, and its TCRdb copy is limited to in-frame clones, with some not included. Among about 100,000 clones listed, over 75% were seen once. The sample was peripheral blood. The chain is built from TRBV12-3 or TRBV12-4 and TRBJ1-2, with D maybe TRBD1 (6 bases). This clonotype was obtained from a woman of 80 years or more with acute or convalescent COVID-19. The CDR3 loop reads CASSFGGLDGYTF. In DNA form, the CDR3 reads TGTGCCAGCAGTTTTGGGGGCTTGGATGGCTACACCTTC.